These 20 T cell receptor beta chains were sequenced from one sample in a study of tissue T cells after allogeneic stem cell transplantation. Measured with immunoSEQ multiplex PCR; TCRdb has only the in-frame clones, and not every one. The sample has about 21,000 clones, approximately 69% seen once; the top ten hold approximately 0.41%. Sequenced material: blood. Source of these receptors: a female BALB/c mouse in good health. The MHC haplotype of this mouse line is H2-d.

Comments on this clone: Gene names are the mouse ones. Sequencing ends 1 residue short of the CDR3 end; the germline J gene provides the rest. Other DNA sequences in this sample translate to the same CDR3. The V and J genes are TRBV13-1 and TRBJ1-6; the D gene is possibly TRBD1 (6 bases). TRBJ1-6 is labeled an ORF, and its function is uncertain. Trimming left V 2 bases short and J 3 bases short, with 6 bases between. The germline CDR1 and CDR2 sequences are NSHNY and SYGAGN. The CDR3 spans 14 residues. The chain's CDR3 is CASSEQGYNSPLYF. The CDR3 bases that were read are TGTGCCAGCAGTGAACAGGGCTATAATTCGCCCCTCTAC.

This clone has more than one count but fewer than ten. Mouse gene names and germline throughout. The read ends 1 residue early relative to the CDR3; the germline J gene fills the gap. The chain has TRBV29 and TRBJ2-7, with D perhaps matching TRBD1 (5 bases). This CDR3 is built from 11 residues. V lost 6 bases, J lost 4 bases, and 7 bases lay in between. The V gene's germline CDR1 is MSHET and CDR2 SYDVDS. The covered CDR3 bases are TGTGCTAGCAGAAACAGGTATGAACAGTAC. This gives the protein CASRNRYEQY. The complete CDR3 protein is CASRNRYEQYF.

Note on this clone: Mouse gene names and germline throughout. The read gets to within 1 residue of the CDR3 end, and the germline J gene fills in the rest. This sequence joins TRBV29 and TRBJ2-7, with a possible D match to TRBD1 (5 bases). This CDR3 comprises 12 residues. The germline CDR1 and CDR2 sequences are MSHET and SYDVDS. The V gene lost 6 bases and the J gene lost 3 bases, with 9 bases spanning the gap. CDR3 DNA (partial): TGTGCTAGCAGCCCGGACAACTATGAACAGTAC. Protein sequence: CASSPDNYEQY. The CDR3 as a whole reads CASSPDNYEQYF.

Details on this clone: Genes and germline are mouse. The CDR3 extends 1 residue past the end of the read, so its final part is completed from the germline J gene. This chain joins TRBV20 and TRBJ1-2, with a possible D match to TRBD1 (5 bases). CDR1 and CDR2 from the germline V gene are GFQATS and STVNSAI. This CDR3 contains 12 residues. Trimming removed 3 bases from V and 1 base from J, with 6 bases in between. This CDR3 is CGASQGNSDYTF. Incomplete CDR3 DNA: TGTGGTGCTAGCCAGGGAAACTCCGACTACACC.

With respect to this clone: The germline and genes are mouse ones. The read ends 1 residue before the CDR3 terminus; that terminus is restored from the germline J gene. The chain couples TRBV4 to TRBJ2-1, with 11 bases fitting TRBD2. V lost 7 bases, J lost 1 base, and 3 bases stayed unmatched. The V gene's germline CDR1 is LGHDT and CDR2 YNNKQL (reference sequence). The CDR3 totals 15 residues. Incomplete CDR3 DNA: TGTGCCAGCAACCGGGACTGGGGGAACTATGCTGAGCAGTTC. This translates into CASNRDWGNYAEQF. The complete CDR3 sequence is CASNRDWGNYAEQFF.

With respect to this clone: Genes and germline are mouse. The CDR3 goes on 1 residue after the read ends, and that part is filled in from the germline J gene. This sequence joins TRBV20 and TRBJ2-1, with no clear D. CDR1 is GFQATS and CDR2 is STVNSAI in the germline V gene. The length of the CDR3 is 13 residues. The V end was cut by 2 bases, the J end by 3 bases, with 8 bases between. CDR3: CGARSQSYAEQFF. The CDR3 bases that were read are TGTGGTGCTAGGAGCCAGAGCTATGCTGAGCAGTTC.

As regards this clone: Its ends do not fully match the called genes, so a read error is possible. Germline and genes: mouse. The read terminates 1 residue before the CDR3 end, so the remaining end is supplied by the germline J gene. This chain links TRBV13-1 with TRBJ1-4, with 10 bases matching TRBD1. The germline V gene encodes CDR1 NSHNY and CDR2 SYGAGN. This CDR3 contains 15 residues. CDR3 DNA (partial): TGTGCCAGCGGTGATCGGGACAGGGGAGGCGAAAGATTATTT. This translates into CASGDRDRGGERLF. The full-length CDR3 reads as CASGDRDRGGERLFF. The whole variable domain, remainder taken from reference TRBV13-1 and TRBJ1-4, is EAAVTQSPRNKVTVTGGNVTLSCRQTNSHNYMYWYRQDTGHGLRLIHYSYGAGNLRIGDVPDGYKATRTTQEDFFLLLELASPSQTSLYFCASGDRDRGGERLFFGHGTKLSVL.

Concerning this clone itself: Gene names and germline refer to mouse. Incomplete CDR3 DNA: TGTGCCAGCAGACGGACTGGGGGCCAAGACACCCAGTAC. Translated, it gives CASRRTGGQDTQY. The whole CDR3 region reads CASRRTGGQDTQYF. The chain couples TRBV4 to TRBJ2-5, with 10 bases fitting TRBD2. The CDR3 end lies 1 residue beyond the end of the read and is filled in from the germline J gene. V was pared by 6 bases and J by 2 bases, with 2 bases of the junction left unmatched. This CDR3 is 14 amino acids long. CDR1 is LGHDT and CDR2 is YNNKQL in the germline V gene (reference sequence).

This clone was observed a few times. The genes are named according to mouse. The read stops 1 residue short of the end of the CDR3; the missing end is completed from the germline J gene. The chain carries TRBV31 and TRBJ2-7, with 8 bases fitting TRBD2. This CDR3 spans 13 amino acids. The germline V gene has CDR1 GKSSPN and CDR2 SITVG. The junction had 1 base not matched to a gene; V was cut back by 0 bases and J by 3 bases. CDR3 sequence reads: CAWSLGLDYEQYF. CDR3 DNA, as far as it was read: TGTGCCTGGAGTCTGGGACTGGACTATGAACAGTAC.

On this clone: Gene names follow the mouse nomenclature. The CDR3 is cut off 1 residue early in the read; its end comes from the germline J gene. V is TRBV14 and J is TRBJ2-3; 8 positions agree with TRBD1. Trimming took 6 bases from V and 1 from J; bases not matched to a gene: 7. CDR1 and CDR2 from the germline V gene are SGHDT and FRDEAV. The length of the CDR3 is 15 residues. The CDR3 bases that were read are TGTGCCAGCAAACAGGGGGGAGAGGGTGCAGAAACGCTGTAT. Its translation is CASKQGGEGAETLY. The CDR3 in full is CASKQGGEGAETLYF.

A word on this clone: Germline and genes here are mouse. The CDR3 end falls 1 residue outside the read, so it is completed with the germline J gene. The J gene is TRBJ2-2, the V gene TRBV31; 8 bases line up with TRBD2. CDR3 length: 14 amino acids. Trimming removed 1 base from V and 3 bases from J; junction bases left unmatched: 1. The germline V gene encodes CDR1 GKSSPN and CDR2 SITVG. Partial CDR3 DNA: TGTGCCTGGAGTCGGACTGGGTACACCGGGCAGCTCTAC. Translating it yields CAWSRTGYTGQLY. The whole CDR3 protein is CAWSRTGYTGQLYF.

Remarks on this clone: Gene names refer to mouse genes. The sequence runs out 1 residue before the end of the CDR3; the remainder is reconstructed from the germline J gene. This chain joins TRBV19 and TRBJ2-2; 8 nucleotides match TRBD1. The V and J ends lost 0 bases and 2 bases, in that order; junction bases with no gene match: 6. Germline CDR1 FNHDT, CDR2 SITEND (reference sequence). CDR3 length: 17 amino acids. The sequenced part of the CDR3 DNA is TGTGCCAGCAGTATAGTAGGACAGGGAGTGAACACCGGGCAGCTCTAC. Its translation is CASSIVGQGVNTGQLY. The full-length CDR3 reads as CASSIVGQGVNTGQLYF.

With respect to this clone: Gene labels here are mouse ones. The read comes to an end 1 residue before the CDR3 does, leaving the germline J gene to fill in the end. The V call is TRBV2, the J call TRBJ2-3, with a tentative D call TRBD1 (5 bases). The CDR3 totals 15 residues. V was pared by 1 base and J by 2 bases, with 10 bases between. Germline values: CDR1 LGHNA, CDR2 YSYQKL. The CDR3 DNA, read in part, is TGTGCCAGCAGCCAAGGGGGAGGGGATGCAGAAACGCTGTAT. It translates to CASSQGGGDAETLY. The whole CDR3 protein reads CASSQGGGDAETLYF.

On this clone itself: Gene names follow the mouse nomenclature. The read stops 1 residue short of the end of the CDR3; the missing end is completed from the germline J gene. The chain uses TRBV13-1 and TRBJ2-2; D unresolved. Germline V gene sequence: CDR1 NSHNY, CDR2 SYGAGN. The V and J ends lost 0 bases and 2 bases respectively, with 5 bases between them. CDR3 length equals 14 residues. CDR3 bases read: TGTGCCAGCAGTGATGTCCAGAACACCGGGCAGCTCTAC. This codes for CASSDVQNTGQLY. The entire CDR3 protein reads CASSDVQNTGQLYF.

On this clone: Here the gene names and germline are mouse. The CDR3 end lies 1 residue beyond the end of the read and is filled in from the germline J gene. The J gene is TRBJ2-7, the V gene TRBV2, with 8 bases fitting TRBD2. From germline, CDR1 is LGHNA and CDR2 YSYQKL. With 0 bases clipped from V and 5 bases from J, the junction kept 6 bases outside the gene matches. The CDR3 totals 15 residues. CDR3 residues: CASSQDPGGRDEQYF. The sequenced CDR3 bases are TGTGCCAGCAGCCAAGATCCGGGGGGGCGCGATGAACAGTAC.

Notes on this clone: Mouse gene names apply. The observed sequence ends 1 residue before the CDR3 terminus, with the missing tail filled in from the germline J gene. The chain links TRBV20 to TRBJ2-2; a possible D gene is TRBD2 (6 bases). Germline CDR1 and CDR2: GFQATS and STVNSAI. Trimming removed 0 bases at V and 0 bases at J, with 8 bases between. The CDR3 extends over 15 amino acids. The part of the CDR3 DNA that was read is TGTGGTGCTAGGGATCCTGGGGCAAACACCGGGCAGCTCTAC. Translating gives CGARDPGANTGQLY. The CDR3 reads in full as CGARDPGANTGQLYF.

This clone was seen a few times. The gene symbols are mouse symbols. With the read ending 1 residue before the CDR3 end, the germline J gene is used to fill in that end. This chain links TRBV20 with TRBJ1-3; D perhaps matches TRBD1 (5 bases). The CDR3 is 14 amino acids. Between the trimmed V and J ends, which lost 3 bases and 0 bases, there was a span of 9 bases. Germline V gives CDR1 GFQATS, CDR2 STVNSAI. This CDR3 reads CGASRGDSGNTLYF. Partial CDR3 DNA: TGTGGTGCTAGCCGGGGGGATTCTGGAAATACGCTCTAT.

With respect to this clone: Gene names denote mouse genes. Read coverage stops 1 residue before the CDR3 terminus; the germline J gene supplies the remainder. The rearrangement links TRBV17 to TRBJ2-1; either TRBD1 or TRBD2 may fit D (5 bases each). With 3 bases removed from V and 3 bases from J, the gap between germline ends came to 6 bases. Germline CDR1 is MNHDT and CDR2 is YYDKIL. The CDR3 extends over 13 amino acids. The CDR3 reads CASSRGLYAEQFF. CDR3 DNA, as far as it was read: TGTGCTAGCAGTAGGGGGCTCTATGCTGAGCAGTTC.

Details on this clone: Germline and genes: mouse. The CDR3 extends 1 residue past the end of the read, so its final part is completed from the germline J gene. At the DNA level, this CDR3 is encoded by other sequences in the same sample as well. V usage is TRBV5 and J usage is TRBJ2-5; D not certain. The V end lost 0 bases, the J end lost 0 bases, and 7 bases lay between the germline ends. There are 15 residues in the CDR3. CDR1 and CDR2 (germline): LGHNA, YNLKQL (reference sequence). The CDR3 sequence: CASSQDGSNQDTQYF. The part of the CDR3 DNA that was read is TGTGCCAGCAGCCAAGACGGCTCTAACCAAGACACCCAGTAC.

This clone has more than one count but fewer than ten. Each gene name is a mouse one. The read comes to an end 1 residue before the CDR3 does, leaving the germline J gene to fill in the end. V and J are TRBV13-2 and TRBJ2-7; 8 nucleotides match TRBD2. CDR1 and CDR2 from the germline V gene are NNHNN and SYGAGS (reference sequence). The trim removed 1 base at V and 0 bases at J, leaving 0 bases unmatched. The CDR3 spans 14 residues. This chain's CDR3 is CASGDLGGSYEQYF. The sequenced part of the CDR3 DNA is TGTGCCAGCGGTGATCTGGGGGGCTCCTATGAACAGTAC.